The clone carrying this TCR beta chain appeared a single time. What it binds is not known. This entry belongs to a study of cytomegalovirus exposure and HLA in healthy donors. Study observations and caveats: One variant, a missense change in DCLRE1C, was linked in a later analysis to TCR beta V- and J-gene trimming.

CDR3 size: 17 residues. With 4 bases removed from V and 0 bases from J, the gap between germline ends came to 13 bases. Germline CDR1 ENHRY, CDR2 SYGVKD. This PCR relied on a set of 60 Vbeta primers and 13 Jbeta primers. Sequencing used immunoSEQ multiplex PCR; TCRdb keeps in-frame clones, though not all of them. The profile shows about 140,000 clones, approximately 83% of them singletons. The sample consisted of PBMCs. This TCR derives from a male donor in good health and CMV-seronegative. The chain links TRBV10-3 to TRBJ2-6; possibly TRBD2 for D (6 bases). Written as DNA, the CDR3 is TGTGCCATCAGTGGGGGTGGAGGGTACTCTGGGGCCAACGTCCTGACTTTC. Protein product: CAISGGGGYSGANVLTF.